The TCR beta chain under discussion was sequenced for a study of blood T cell repertoires in COVID-19. Study summary: PBMCs, B-cell-depleted T cells, or T cells were the source of the cDNA or gDNA that made up the material.

Original data processing: Amplified reference gene primers provided the basis for estimating nucleated cell counts. Sequenced by immunoSEQ multiplex PCR; TCRdb stores in-frame clones only, minus some. V and J calls plus clone size are reproduced from that table; the DNA served to infer D and trimming. This sample has some 300,000 clones; about nine tenths occur once, and the top ten carry 2.5% to 3%. Study members were between about 18 and 95 years old and lived in approximately 25 US regions. The ends lost 5 bases at V and 2 bases at J; junction bases unmatched: 4. The germline CDR1 and CDR2 sequences are SEHNR and FQNEAQ (reference sequence). CDR3 length: 16 amino acids.

The clonotype was recovered from a woman aged 45-60 years who had been exposed to COVID-19. This chain joins TRBV7-9 and TRBJ2-1; TRBD2 matches at 12 bases. The sequencing input was PBMCs or T cells enriched from blood (not recorded which). The CDR3 reads CASSGPSGGAYNEQFF. The DNA for the CDR3 is TGTGCCAGCAGCGGCCCTAGCGGGGGGGCCTACAATGAGCAGTTCTTC. The complete variable domain, with remaining parts taken from reference TRBV7-9 and TRBJ2-1, reads DTGVSQNPRHKITKRGQNVTFRCDPISEHNRLYWYRQTLGQGPEFLTYFQNEAQLEKSRLLSDRFSAERPKGSFSTLEIQRTEQGDSAMYLCASSGPSGGAYNEQFFGPGTRLTVL.